This T cell receptor (beta chain) originates from a study of cytomegalovirus exposure and HLA in healthy donors. Study-wide findings and caveats: Some TCR beta chains (more than 150 of them) were listed as cytomegalovirus-associated.

With respect to this clone: Its target is unknown.

This CDR3 is 16 amino acids long. Germline values: CDR1 MRHNA, CDR2 SNTAGT. Trimming removed 4 bases at V and 0 bases at J, with 12 bases between. The table came from immunoSEQ multiplex PCR; TCRdb's copy has only in-frame clones and leaves some out. The data contain more than 200,000 clones, about 88% of them singletons. The rearrangement links TRBV6-4 to TRBJ2-2; no clear D gene. The sequence was collected from a man aged 18 to 30 in good health and CMV-seropositive. The sample consisted of PBMCs. CDR3 loop: CASSAFYVSNTGELFF. The CDR3 nucleotides are TGTGCCAGCAGTGCTTTCTATGTCTCGAACACCGGGGAGCTGTTTTTT.